These 20 T cell receptor beta chains share one sample of origin, sequenced in a study of vaccination effects on CD4 cells after COVID-19. Method: immunoSEQ multiplex PCR; TCRdb's copy keeps in-frame clones and lacks some. The table shows tens of thousands of clones, with 70% to 80% occurring only once. Their cognate antigens are unknown. Expansion of antigen-specific CD4+ T cells with viral peptide pools was carried out by the ViraFEST assay before sequencing. Culturing for nine to ten days preceded CD4+ T cell isolation. Absence of prior SARS-CoV-2 infection characterized the vaccine recipients, who showed negative nucleocapsid antibodies. Material: CD4+ T cells from PBMCs cultured with HCoV-NL63 spike peptides, obtained before COVID-19 vaccination. The receptors were sampled from a human donor who received a COVID-19 vaccine.

This clone was observed a handful of times. V is TRBV10-3 and J is TRBJ2-3; no reliable D call. Between the trimmed V and J ends, which lost 4 bases and 2 bases, there was a span of 1 base. This CDR3 region has 11 residues. CDR1 and CDR2 (germline): ENHRY, SYGVKD. Here the CDR3 reads CAISATDTQYF. The CDR3 DNA follows: TGTGCCATCAGTGCCACAGATACGCAGTATTTT.

The J gene is TRBJ2-7, the V gene TRBV7-2; TRBD1 might be the D (6 bases). Germline CDR1 is SGHTA and CDR2 is FQGNSA. This CDR3 is built from 14 residues. V was shortened by 8 bases and J by 2 bases, with 16 bases between the two germline ends. The CDR3, as DNA: TGTGCCAGCTGCTCTCATGGGGACACCTACGAGCAGTACGTC. This translates into CASCSHGDTYEQYV.

The chain uses TRBV5-4 and TRBJ1-2; 7 bases are a match to TRBD1. V was clipped by 4 bases and J by 5 bases; unmatched bases: 5. CDR3 size: 13 residues. Germline CDR1 reads SGHNT; CDR2 reads YYREEE (reference sequence). DNA for the CDR3: TGTGCCAGCAGCCCCGGGACAGAGTATGGCTACACCTTC. Amino acids: CASSPGTEYGYTF.

V is TRBV5-1 and J is TRBJ2-3; D uncertain. The CDR3 is 14 amino acids. The V end was cut by 0 bases, the J end by 3 bases, with 8 bases between. Per the germline V gene, CDR1 is SGHRS and CDR2 is YFSETQ. The DNA for the CDR3 is TGCGCCAGCAGCTTGGTTGTGGGGACAGATACGCAGTATTTT. Translating it yields CASSLVVGTDTQYF.

This clone showed up just a few times. The chain joins TRBV6-1 to TRBJ1-6; 7 bases are a match to TRBD1. Germline-derived CDR1 and CDR2 are MNHNS and SASEGT. V lost 2 bases and J lost 7; bases outside the gene matches: 5. The CDR3 loop spans 15 amino acids. The CDR3 DNA follows: TGTGCCAGCAGTGAACCTGGGACAGCAAATTCACCCCTCCACTTT. Amino acids: CASSEPGTANSPLHF.

This chain connects TRBV18 to TRBJ2-3; D possibly corresponds to TRBD1 (7 bases). V was shortened by 5 bases and J by 0 bases, with 18 bases between the two germline ends. Per germline, CDR1 KGHSH and CDR2 LQKENI. This CDR3 spans 17 amino acids. CDR3 in DNA: TGTGCCAGCTCAATAGGAGCCAGGGGGACTAGCACAGATACGCAGTATTTT. Translated, it gives CASSIGARGTSTDTQYF.

The genes are TRBV3-1 (or the pseudogene TRBV3-2) and TRBJ2-3, with 11 bases fitting TRBD2. CDR1 and CDR2 from the germline V gene are LGHDT and YNNKEL (reference sequence). Losses at the gene ends were 0 bases for V and 3 bases for J; bases not matched to a gene: 8. This CDR3 contains 18 residues. The CDR3 DNA is TGTGCCAGCAGCCAAGACCCGCTAGCGGGGGGTGGAACAGATACGCAGTATTTT. Amino acid sequence: CASSQDPLAGGGTDTQYF.

This rearrangement joins TRBV5-8 to TRBJ1-4; D might be TRBD1 (6 bases). Trimming cost V 3 bases and J 3 bases, with 12 bases left between them. The CDR3 has 15 amino acids. Germline CDR1 is SGHTS and CDR2 is YDEGEE. In DNA, the CDR3 is TGTGCCAGCAGCTCACGACAGGTTGCTAATGAAAAACTGTTTTTT. Protein sequence: CASSSRQVANEKLFF.

This clone appeared a few times. V gene TRBV6-6 combines with J gene TRBJ1-2, with D uncertain. This CDR3 contains 14 residues. Trimming removed 4 bases at V and 7 bases at J, with 16 bases between. The germline gives CDR1 MNHNY, CDR2 SVGAGI (reference sequence). The CDR3 loop is CASSSEDISPGYTF. In nucleotides, the CDR3 is TGTGCCAGCAGTTCCGAAGACATATCACCTGGCTACACCTTC.

The genes are TRBV3-1 (or the pseudogene TRBV3-2) and TRBJ2-5; 7 bases are a match to TRBD1. V lost 2 bases to trimming and J lost 4 bases; unmatched junction nucleotides: 7. The CDR3 has 15 amino acids. CDR1 is LGHDT and CDR2 is YNNKEL in the germline V gene (reference sequence). In DNA, the CDR3 is TGTGCCAGCAGCCAAATTGACAGGGTACGAGAGACCCAGTACTTC. Its protein is CASSQIDRVRETQYF.

This clone was detected once. V is TRBV6-5 and J is TRBJ1-5; weak D call: TRBD1 (6 bases). The CDR3 spans 16 residues. With 0 bases removed from V and 3 bases from J, the gap between germline ends came to 12 bases. The V gene's germline CDR1 is MNHEY and CDR2 SVGAGI. The CDR3 here is CASSYSGGGNNQPQHF. CDR3 in DNA: TGTGCCAGCAGTTACTCTGGAGGGGGTAACAATCAGCCCCAGCATTTT.

This chain uses TRBV5-6 with TRBJ2-5, with D possibly TRBD2 on 8 matching bases. Germline CDR1 and CDR2: SGHDT and YYEEEE. The V end was cut by 6 bases, the J end by 8 bases, with 20 bases between. The CDR3 has 14 amino acids. CDR3 sequence: CASTHRDSGSTQYF. CDR3 in DNA: TGTGCCAGCACCCACCGGGACAGCGGGAGTACCCAGTACTTC.

CDR3 loop: CASSLNPGDNYGYTF. The DNA for the CDR3 is TGCGCCAGCAGCTTGAATCCAGGGGATAACTATGGCTACACCTTC. The chain combines TRBV5-1 with TRBJ1-2, with D possibly TRBD1 on 6 matching bases. With 1 base removed from V and 1 base from J, the gap between germline ends came to 11 bases. Germline V gene lookup returns CDR1 SGHRS and CDR2 YFSETQ. The CDR3 spans 15 residues.

The chain employs TRBV6-2 or TRBV6-3 and TRBJ2-7; D gene ambiguous. V lost 4 bases and J lost 2, with 9 bases in between. Germline V gives CDR1 MNHEY, CDR2 SVGEGT. The CDR3 is 13 amino acids. The chain's CDR3 is CASSSPVPYEQYV. CDR3 bases: TGTGCCAGCAGTTCCCCGGTCCCCTACGAGCAGTACGTC.

This clone was seen a few times. V and J are TRBV12-3 or TRBV12-4 and TRBJ2-7; D may be TRBD1 (6 bases). The CDR3 is 13 residues long. V dropped 1 base and J dropped 5 bases, with 9 bases sitting between them. The DNA of the CDR3 is TGTGCCAGCAGTTTAGGACAGGCGGACGAGCAGTACGTC. It yields the protein CASSLGQADEQYV.

The V call is TRBV9, the J call TRBJ2-5; 7 nucleotides match TRBD1. CDR3 length: 13 residues. Germline lookup yields CDR1 SGDLS and CDR2 YYNGEE. J lost 5 bases, V lost 6 bases, and 7 bases had no gene match. CDR3 sequence reads: CASNHRGRETQYF. In DNA form, the CDR3 reads TGTGCCAGCAATCACAGGGGCAGGGAGACCCAGTACTTC.

The chain employs TRBV19 and TRBJ1-5; D possibly corresponds to TRBD1 (6 bases). CDR3 length: 15 amino acids. Per the germline V gene, CDR1 is LNHDA and CDR2 is SQIVND (reference sequence). V was cut by 5 bases and J by 0 bases, with 11 bases left in between. The chain's CDR3 is CASSLDSNSNQPQHF. CDR3 coding DNA: TGTGCCAGTAGTTTGGACAGTAATAGCAATCAGCCCCAGCATTTT.

This clone was observed a few times. The chain has TRBV9 and TRBJ1-6; D ambiguous. The CDR3 is 16 amino acids. Germline V gene lookup returns CDR1 SGDLS and CDR2 YYNGEE. V shed 3 bases and J shed 2 bases, with 12 bases lying between them. The CDR3 sequence is CASSADTGTYNSPLHF. For the CDR3, the DNA is TGTGCCAGCAGCGCAGACACCGGAACCTATAATTCACCCCTCCACTTT.

This rearrangement joins TRBV19 to TRBJ1-1; D might be TRBD1 (6 bases). The germline V and J ends were trimmed by 6 bases and 2 bases, with 13 bases remaining between them. The CDR3 is 14 residues long. Germline V CDR1 and CDR2: LNHDA, SQIVND (reference sequence). The CDR3 loop reads CASSPRQANTEAFF. In nucleotides, the CDR3 is TGTGCCAGTAGCCCCAGACAGGCCAACACTGAAGCTTTCTTT.

The genes are TRBV18 and TRBJ1-4; D gene uncertain. V was pared by 3 bases and J by 5 bases, with 13 bases between. The CDR3 loop spans 15 amino acids. CDR1 and CDR2 from the germline V gene are KGHSH and LQKENI. The CDR3 reads CASSPAGLGNEKLFF. CDR3 coding DNA: TGTGCCAGCTCACCCGCTGGCTTAGGAAATGAAAAACTGTTTTTT.